This T cell receptor beta chain came from a study of blood T cell repertoires in COVID-19. Participants were aged about 18 to 95 years, lived in 24 US areas, and enrolled virtually. Participants' own reports of clinical history determined their cohort assignment. All recovered Cohort 3 donors got two negative PCRs, got clearance, or saw symptom resolution. Germline V lookup: CDR1 LGHNA, CDR2 YSLEER. The CDR3 spans 15 residues. The ends were cut back, 5 bases at V and 6 bases at J, with 14 bases in the middle. Only in-frame clones appear in the TCRdb table, and some are missing; sequencing was by immunoSEQ multiplex PCR. Here the sample spans roughly 500,000 clones, roughly 90% being singletons.

The TCR comes from a middle-aged woman who had recovered from COVID-19. The genes are TRBV4-3 and TRBJ1-6, with D unresolved. Sequencing was done on a sample of PBMCs or T cells enriched from blood (not recorded which). CDR3 DNA sequence: TGCGCCAGCAGCTCTGATCCCTCCGGTAATTCACCCCTCCACTTT. Protein sequence: CASSSDPSGNSPLHF.